These T cell receptor beta chains were read from a single sample in a study of cytomegalovirus exposure and HLA in healthy donors. Here immunoSEQ multiplex PCR was the method, and the copy in TCRdb shows in-frame clones only, minus some. This repertoire shows 120,000 or so clones, roughly 95% found once; its top ten account for around 1.7%. Sequenced sample: PBMCs. The receptors derive from a man younger than 30 in good health and CMV-seronegative. CDR3s include the opening cysteine and the closing phenylalanine or tryptophan. Each record gives: clone size, V gene, D gene, J gene, CDR3 protein, CDR3 DNA. The D gene is left open where the match is weak. Expanded clones get a size class; other rows say once, few or many, or leave the size out.

clone size: -; V gene: TRBV19; D gene: TRBD1; J gene: TRBJ2-7; CDR3 protein: CASRAFDRGGYEQYF; CDR3 DNA: TGTGCCAGTAGGGCCTTCGACAGGGGAGGTTACGAGCAGTACTTC
clone size: -; V gene: TRBV2; D gene: TRBD1; J gene: TRBJ2-3; CDR3 protein: CASRLTGYTDTQYF; CDR3 DNA: TGTGCCAGCAGGCTGACAGGGTATACAGATACGCAGTATTTT
clone size: -; V gene: TRBV9; D gene: TRBD1; J gene: TRBJ2-7; CDR3 protein: CASSVATGGNEQYF; CDR3 DNA: TGTGCCAGCAGCGTAGCTACAGGGGGGAACGAGCAGTACTTC
clone size: -; V gene: TRBV7-9; D gene: -; J gene: TRBJ2-7; CDR3 protein: CATAGASSSYEQYF; CDR3 DNA: TGTGCCACTGCGGGGGCCTCAAGCTCCTACGAGCAGTACTTC
clone size: -; V gene: TRBV6-6; D gene: -; J gene: TRBJ2-7; CDR3 protein: CASSLTDKPYEQYF; CDR3 DNA: TGTGCCAGCAGCTTGACAGACAAACCCTACGAGCAGTACTTC
clone size: once; V gene: TRBV27; D gene: TRBD1; J gene: TRBJ2-1; CDR3 protein: CASSFLGGPSSYNEQFF; CDR3 DNA: TGTGCCAGCAGTTTTTTAGGGGGCCCGTCGAGTTACAATGAGCAGTTCTTC
clone size: few; V gene: TRBV30; D gene: -; J gene: TRBJ1-2; CDR3 protein: CAWILQGNANYGYTF; CDR3 DNA: TGTGCCTGGATTCTTCAGGGGAATGCGAACTATGGCTACACCTTC
clone size: -; V gene: TRBV18; D gene: -; J gene: TRBJ2-2; CDR3 protein: CASSLGPGGADTGELFF; CDR3 DNA: TGTGCCAGCTCACTCGGCCCGGGGGGCGCGGACACCGGGGAGCTGTTTTTT
clone size: many; V gene: TRBV25-1; D gene: -; J gene: TRBJ1-2; CDR3 protein: CASSPWGERLGYTF; CDR3 DNA: TGTGCCAGTTCCCCATGGGGGGAGCGGTTGGGCTACACCTTC
clone size: -; V gene: TRBV29-1; D gene: -; J gene: TRBJ1-2; CDR3 protein: CSVRGAYGYTF; CDR3 DNA: TGCAGCGTTCGGGGGGCTTATGGCTACACCTTC
clone size: few; V gene: TRBV7-2; D gene: TRBD1; J gene: TRBJ2-1; CDR3 protein: CASSSDRGKQFF; CDR3 DNA: TGTGCCAGCAGCTCGGACAGGGGGAAGCAGTTCTTC
clone size: -; V gene: TRBV27; D gene: TRBD1; J gene: TRBJ2-3; CDR3 protein: CASSFRTGTQYF; CDR3 DNA: TGTGCCAGCAGTTTCCGGACAGGGACGCAGTATTTT
clone size: -; V gene: TRBV28; D gene: TRBD2; J gene: TRBJ2-7; CDR3 protein: CASIRAGGVVYEQYF; CDR3 DNA: TGTGCCAGCATACGGGCGGGAGGAGTGGTTTACGAGCAGTACTTC
clone size: -; V gene: TRBV4-1; D gene: -; J gene: TRBJ2-7; CDR3 protein: CASSQERSYYEQYF; CDR3 DNA: TGCGCCAGCAGCCAAGAGAGAAGTTACTACGAGCAGTACTTC
clone size: -; V gene: TRBV7-3; D gene: TRBD2; J gene: TRBJ2-1; CDR3 protein: CASSQPSGAKNEQFF; CDR3 DNA: TGTGCCAGCAGCCAGCCTAGCGGGGCGAAGAATGAGCAGTTCTTC
clone size: -; V gene: TRBV7-8; D gene: TRBD2; J gene: TRBJ2-5; CDR3 protein: CASSLALPGGLSLARETQYF; CDR3 DNA: TGTGCCAGCAGCTTAGCCCTACCCGGGGGACTAAGTTTAGCGAGAGAGACCCAGTACTTC
clone size: -; V gene: TRBV14; D gene: -; J gene: TRBJ2-7; CDR3 protein: CASSPRAGQDSSYEQYF; CDR3 DNA: TGTGCCAGCAGCCCCAGAGCGGGACAGGACAGCTCCTACGAGCAGTACTTC
clone size: -; V gene: TRBV9; D gene: -; J gene: TRBJ2-1; CDR3 protein: CASSVDLGGGMSDNEQFF; CDR3 DNA: TGTGCTAGCAGCGTTGATCTCGGCGGAGGTATGTCGGACAATGAGCAGTTCTTC
clone size: -; V gene: TRBV7-3; D gene: -; J gene: TRBJ2-1; CDR3 protein: CASSLTGLISYNEQFF; CDR3 DNA: TGTGCCAGCAGCTTAACGGGACTTATCTCCTACAATGAGCAGTTCTTC
clone size: few; V gene: TRBV27; D gene: TRBD2; J gene: TRBJ2-7; CDR3 protein: CASSIIAGGMYEQYF; CDR3 DNA: TGTGCCAGCAGTATAATAGCGGGAGGTATGTACGAGCAGTACTTC